This TCR beta chain is drawn from a study of T cells in Graves' hyperthyroidism and ophthalmopathy. This clonotype was counted at least ten times. RNA transcripts gave rise to amplified TCR beta CDR3 regions. TCR CDR3 underwent first-round RT-PCR with the HTBI primer set. One entry per CDR3 protein results from TCRdb running MiXCR on the multiplex PCR reads. The table lists over 500,000 distinct CDR3 sequences, 12% to 15% of them singletons. Newly diagnosed hyperthyroidism patients aged 18 to 65 years had disease lasting under 2 months. The ends were cut back, 2 bases at V and 5 bases at J, with 9 bases in the middle. The CDR3 consists of 14 residues. Germline loops: CDR1 SGHTA, CDR2 FQGNSA.

V gene TRBV7-2 combines with J gene TRBJ1-4; D gene uncertain. The source is a middle-aged woman with Graves' hyperthyroidism. The sequenced sample was blood. The CDR3 bases are TGTGCCAGCAGCTTAAGGTCCAGCAATGAAAAACTGTTTTTT. It specifies CASSLRSSNEKLFF.